The rows below give T cell receptor beta chains drawn from one sample of a study of blood T cell repertoires in COVID-19. This table comes from immunoSEQ multiplex PCR, and its TCRdb copy is limited to in-frame clones, with some not included. This table holds 200,000 to 250,000 clones, approximately 85% found once. The sequencing sample was made of peripheral blood. The receptors shown here come from a woman aged 45-65 years with active or convalescent COVID-19. Each CDR3 is given with its conserved first and last residue. Each record gives: V gene, D gene, J gene, clone size, CDR3 length, CDR3 protein, CDR3 DNA. A D gene is named only where the DNA matches it firmly. Only some rows state a clone size, as once, few, many or a class for expanded clones.

TRBV11-1	TRBD2	TRBJ2-3	-	16	CASSPRLAGGPHTQYF	TGTGCCAGCAGCCCGAGACTAGCGGGAGGGCCTCATACGCAGTATTTT
TRBV7-9	TRBD2	TRBJ2-3	once	16	CASSLLAGGMTDTQYF	TGTGCCAGCAGCTTACTAGCGGGGGGCATGACAGATACGCAGTATTTT
TRBV28	-	TRBJ1-2	-	14	CASRLTGRDYGYTF	TGTGCCAGCAGGTTAACGGGAAGGGACTATGGCTACACCTTC
TRBV6-6	-	TRBJ1-1	-	16	CASSYSRTEQNTEAFF	TGTGCCAGCAGTTACTCCCGGACAGAGCAGAACACTGAAGCTTTCTTT
TRBV28	-	TRBJ2-7	-	15	CASSLLVPGAYEQYF	TGTGCCAGCAGTTTATTAGTGCCGGGAGCTTACGAGCAGTACTTC
TRBV5-1	-	TRBJ1-1	-	15	CASSLNVGGDTEAFF	TGCGCCAGCAGCTTGAATGTCGGGGGGGACACTGAAGCTTTCTTT
TRBV6-5	-	TRBJ1-2	-	13	CASKGGPHYGYTF	TGTGCCAGCAAAGGTGGGCCCCACTATGGCTACACCTTC
TRBV28	-	TRBJ1-2	-	13	CASRSAGYGGYTF	TGTGCCAGCAGAAGTGCAGGGTACGGTGGCTACACCTTC
TRBV5-4	-	TRBJ2-1	-	14	CASSSDSWDNEQFF	TGTGCCAGCAGCTCGGACAGTTGGGACAATGAGCAGTTCTTC
TRBV5-6	TRBD2	TRBJ2-1	-	16	CASSPPLAGAYNEQFF	TGTGCCAGCAGCCCCCCACTAGCGGGGGCCTACAATGAGCAGTTCTTC
TRBV24-1	-	TRBJ1-1	-	13	CATSDAGRTEAFF	TGTGCCACCAGTGATGCGGGGAGGACTGAAGCTTTCTTT
TRBV18	-	TRBJ2-1	-	16	CASSPPNWSSYNEQFF	TGTGCCAGCTCACCACCGAACTGGAGCTCCTACAATGAGCAGTTCTTC
TRBV29-1	-	TRBJ2-5	-	12	CSVAGIQETQYF	TGCAGCGTTGCAGGGATCCAAGAGACCCAGTACTTC
TRBV6-6	TRBD1	TRBJ1-4	once	16	CASSMKQGFLEEKLFF	TGTGCCAGCAGCATGAAACAGGGGTTCCTGGAGGAAAAACTGTTTTTT
TRBV24-1	TRBD1	TRBJ2-3	-	13	CATSNRGLDTQYF	TGTGCCACCAGTAACAGGGGTTTGGATACGCAGTATTTT
TRBV27	TRBD2	TRBJ2-5	-	15	CASSTRASGQETQYF	TGTGCCAGCAGTACGCGGGCTAGCGGGCAAGAGACCCAGTACTTC
TRBV29-1	-	TRBJ1-1	-	13	CSVEDSVGSEAFF	TGCAGCGTTGAAGATTCGGTCGGTTCCGAAGCTTTCTTT
TRBV5-1	TRBD1	TRBJ2-2	-	17	CASSSGQGDPNTGELFF	TGCGCCAGCAGCTCGGGACAGGGGGACCCGAACACCGGGGAGCTGTTTTTT
TRBV2	TRBD1	TRBJ1-5	few	14	CASSGTGGNQPQHF	TGTGCCAGCAGCGGGACAGGGGGCAATCAGCCCCAGCATTTT
TRBV6-5	TRBD2	TRBJ2-7	-	14	CASRVTSGIYEQYF	TGTGCCAGCAGAGTGACTAGCGGGATCTACGAGCAGTACTTC
TRBV19	TRBD1	TRBJ2-3	few	16	CASKRAGTGVTDTQYF	TGTGCCAGTAAAAGAGCCGGGACAGGGGTCACAGATACGCAGTATTTT
TRBV5-1	TRBD1	TRBJ1-4	-	16	CASSLGQGRTNEKLFF	TGCGCCAGCAGCTTAGGACAGGGGAGGACTAATGAAAAACTGTTTTTT
TRBV18	-	TRBJ2-2	-	15	CASSPGRQLTGELFF	TGTGCCAGCTCACCCGGTCGACAGCTCACCGGGGAGCTGTTTTTT
TRBV7-9	TRBD2	TRBJ2-3	-	14	CASSLSGGAYTQYF	TGTGCCAGCAGCTTAAGCGGGGGGGCTTATACGCAGTATTTT
TRBV4-1	-	TRBJ1-1	-	14	CASSLEGGYTEAFF	TGCGCCAGCAGCCTGGAGGGTGGCTACACTGAAGCTTTCTTT
TRBV30	TRBD2	TRBJ2-7	-	12	CAWTAGGNEQYF	TGTGCCTGGACGGCGGGAGGCAACGAGCAGTACTTC
TRBV6-5	TRBD1	TRBJ1-2	-	16	CASSYRGQGHSSGYTF	TGTGCCAGCAGTTACCGCGGACAGGGTCATTCTAGTGGCTACACCTTC
TRBV18	-	TRBJ2-7	once	15	CASLPSAGRSGEQYF	TGTGCCAGCCTCCCATCGGCAGGACGGTCGGGAGAGCAGTACTTC
TRBV19	TRBD2	TRBJ2-2	-	16	CASRRPGTSVLGELFF	TGTGCCAGTAGGAGACCCGGGACTAGCGTCCTCGGGGAGCTGTTTTTT